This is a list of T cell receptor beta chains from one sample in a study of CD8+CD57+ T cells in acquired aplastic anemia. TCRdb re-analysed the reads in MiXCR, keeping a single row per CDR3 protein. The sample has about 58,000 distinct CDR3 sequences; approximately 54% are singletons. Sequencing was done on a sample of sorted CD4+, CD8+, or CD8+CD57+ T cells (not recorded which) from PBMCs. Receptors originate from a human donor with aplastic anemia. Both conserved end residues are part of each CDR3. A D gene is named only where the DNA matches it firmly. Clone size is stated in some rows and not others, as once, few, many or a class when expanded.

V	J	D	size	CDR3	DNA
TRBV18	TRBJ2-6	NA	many	CASSAQGRSGANVLTF	TGTGCCAGCTCCGCACAGGGCCGCTCTGGGGCCAACGTCCTGACTTTC
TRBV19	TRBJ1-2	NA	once	CASSIAGSGYTF	TGTGCCAGTAGTATAGCCGGGTCTGGCTACACCTTC
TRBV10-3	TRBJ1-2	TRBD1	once	CAIGDRGQGYTF	TGTGCCATCGGGGACAGGGGGCAAGGCTACACCTTC
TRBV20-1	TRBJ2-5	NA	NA	CSARPPGWGQETQYF	TGCAGTGCTAGACCCCCGGGCTGGGGGCAAGAGACCCAGTACTTC
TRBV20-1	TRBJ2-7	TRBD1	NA	CSATETGYEQYF	TGCAGTGCCACTGAGACAGGGTACGAGCAGTACTTC
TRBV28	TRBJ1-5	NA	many	CASNPPDGLYQPQHF	TGTGCCAGCAACCCACCGGACGGACTTTATCAGCCCCAGCATTTT
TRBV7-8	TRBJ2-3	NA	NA	CASSPIMSAEATDTQYF	TGTGCCAGCAGCCCCATTATGTCGGCCGAGGCGACAGATACGCAGTATTTT
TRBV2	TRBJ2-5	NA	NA	CASSERWGAVQETQYF	TGTGCCAGCAGTGAACGTTGGGGGGCCGTCCAAGAGACCCAGTACTTC
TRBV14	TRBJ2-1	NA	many	CASSQGGGLNEQFF	TGTGCCAGCAGCCAGGGCGGGGGCCTTAATGAGCAGTTCTTC
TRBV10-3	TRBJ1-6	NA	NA	CAISEGPSRGSPLHF	TGTGCCATCAGTGAGGGTCCTTCCCGGGGATCACCCCTCCACTTT
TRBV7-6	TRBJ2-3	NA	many	CASSLYVGSTDTQYF	TGTGCCAGCAGCTTATATGTCGGTAGCACAGATACGCAGTATTTT